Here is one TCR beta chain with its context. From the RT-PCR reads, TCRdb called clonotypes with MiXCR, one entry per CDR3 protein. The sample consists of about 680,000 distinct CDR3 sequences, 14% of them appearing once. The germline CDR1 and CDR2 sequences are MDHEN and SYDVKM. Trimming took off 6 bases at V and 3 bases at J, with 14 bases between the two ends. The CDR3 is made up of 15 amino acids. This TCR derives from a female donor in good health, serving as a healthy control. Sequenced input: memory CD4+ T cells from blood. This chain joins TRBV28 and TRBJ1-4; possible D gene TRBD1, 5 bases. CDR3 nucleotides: TGTGCCAGCAGCGGGCTAGGGGAAGCTAATGAAAAACTGTTTTTT. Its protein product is CASSGLGEANEKLFF.